A single sample is the source of the 9 T cell receptor beta chains below, sequenced in a study of technical replicates of blood from four donors. Clones were sequenced by immunoSEQ multiplex PCR, and TCRdb holds only the in-frame ones, with some missing. The sample gives some 70,000 clones, roughly 93% of which show up once; around 0.37% is in the top ten. Sequencing input: T cells isolated from PBMCs. These receptors all come from a human donor in good health.

The chain carries TRBV30 and TRBJ1-1; 10 bases are shared with TRBD1. With V trimmed by 1 base and J by 1 base, 6 bases remained unmatched. Germline V lookup: CDR1 GTSNPN, CDR2 SVGIG (reference sequence). The CDR3 totals 16 residues. The CDR3 protein is CAWSGQGAERNTEAFF. CDR3 in DNA: TGTGCCTGGAGTGGACAGGGGGCGGAAAGGAACACTGAAGCTTTCTTT.

This chain joins TRBV28 and TRBJ1-5; D is possibly TRBD1 (5 bases). Germline V gene data show CDR1 as MDHEN and CDR2 as SYDVKM. This CDR3 is 11 amino acids long. V was trimmed by 6 bases and J by 7 bases, leaving 7 bases between them. CDR3: CASRRGQPQHF. The CDR3 DNA reads as TGTGCCAGCAGACGGGGGCAGCCCCAGCATTTT. The whole variable domain, remainder taken from reference TRBV28 and TRBJ1-5, is DVKVTQSSRYLVKRTGEKVFLECVQDMDHENMFWYRQDPGLGLRLIYFSYDVKMKEKGDIPEGYSVSREKKERFSLILESASTNQTSMYLCASRRGQPQHFGDGTRLSIL.

This clone was counted once. V gene TRBV7-2 combines with J gene TRBJ2-3; 12 nucleotides match TRBD2. V was pared by 5 bases and J by 5 bases, with 2 bases of the junction left unmatched. The CDR3 loop spans 14 amino acids. In germline, CDR1 is SGHTA, CDR2 FQGNSA. CDR3 sequence reads: CASSQTSGRDTQYF. The CDR3 DNA sequence: TGTGCCAGCAGCCAGACTAGCGGGAGAGATACGCAGTATTTT.

The chain has TRBV4-1 and TRBJ1-5, with D possibly matching TRBD1 (6 bases). V dropped 0 bases and J dropped 6 bases, with 12 bases sitting between them. Germline lookup yields CDR1 MGHRA and CDR2 YSYEKL. This CDR3 is built from 15 residues. The CDR3 coding sequence is TGCGCCAGCAGCCAAGAGTCAGGGGATAGTCAGCCCCAGCATTTT. Translated, it gives CASSQESGDSQPQHF.

This clone was picked up one time. The rearrangement links TRBV7-8 to TRBJ2-7; D is unresolved. The V end lost 3 bases, the J end lost 0 bases, and 6 bases lay between the germline ends. Germline values: CDR1 SGHVS, CDR2 FQNEAQ. This CDR3 region has 13 residues. Here the CDR3 reads CASSLASSYEQYF. DNA for the CDR3: TGTGCCAGCAGCTTGGCTAGCTCCTACGAGCAGTACTTC. The full variable domain, in which reference TRBV7-8 and TRBJ2-7 provide the parts outside the CDR3, is GAGVSQSPRYKVAKRGQDVALRCDPISGHVSLFWYQQALGQGPEFLTYFQNEAQLDKSGLPSDRFFAERPEGSVSTLKIQRTQQEDSAVYLCASSLASSYEQYFGPGTRLTVT.

V and J are TRBV13 and TRBJ1-2; 9 bases are shared with TRBD1. The CDR3 extends over 15 amino acids. After removal of 7 bases from V and 3 bases from J, the junction contained 9 bases not matched to a gene. Germline V lookup: CDR1 PRHDT, CDR2 FYEKMQ (reference sequence). In nucleotides, the CDR3 is TGTGCCAGCAACCTTGGGACAGGGAGACACTATGGCTACACCTTC. Encoded protein: CASNLGTGRHYGYTF.

The V and J genes are TRBV28 and TRBJ1-2; possible D gene TRBD1, 6 bases. The CDR3 consists of 14 residues. Germline V gives CDR1 MDHEN, CDR2 SYDVKM. V lost 5 bases to trimming and J lost 5 bases, with 15 bases between them. The CDR3 is CASSTYRATYGYTF. As DNA, the CDR3 is TGTGCCAGCAGTACTTACAGGGCCACTTATGGCTACACCTTC.

V is TRBV6-5 and J is TRBJ2-7; possibly TRBD1 for D (6 bases). CDR1 and CDR2 from the germline V gene are MNHEY and SVGAGI. V was clipped by 6 bases and J by 3 bases, with 12 bases between them. This CDR3 region has 13 residues. The CDR3 DNA follows: TGTGCCAGCAGCCCAAACAGGGTCTACGAGCAGTACTTC. Protein product: CASSPNRVYEQYF.

The rearrangement joins TRBV7-9 to TRBJ1-5, with D tentatively TRBD1 (5 bases). In germline, CDR1 is SEHNR, CDR2 FQNEAQ (reference sequence). Between the trimmed V and J ends, which lost 1 base and 7 bases, there was a span of 11 bases. This CDR3 region has 14 residues. The CDR3, as DNA: TGTGCCAGCAGCTTAGTGGGGGAGGGCCAGCCCCAGCATTTT. It translates to CASSLVGEGQPQHF.